Below are 18 T cell receptor beta chains sequenced from a single sample in a study of cytomegalovirus exposure and HLA in healthy donors. Use of 60 Vbeta and 13 Jbeta primers characterized the PCR. Produced via immunoSEQ multiplex PCR; TCRdb's table is partial and in-frame only. The sample yields more than 95,000 clones, roughly 77% seen once. The source material was PBMCs. The receptors originated from a man aged 50 to 59 in good health and CMV-seropositive.

This chain links TRBV29-1 with TRBJ2-1, with 8 nucleotides matching TRBD2. CDR3 length equals 16 residues. The V and J ends lost 6 bases and 9 bases, in that order; junction bases with no gene match: 19. Germline V lookup: CDR1 SQVTM, CDR2 ANQGSEA. The CDR3 nucleotides are TGCAGCGTCGGGGGGGTCCGGGACCATTTAATTGGTGAGCAGTTCTTC. This encodes CSVGGVRDHLIGEQFF.

The chain recombines TRBV7-9 with TRBJ2-7, with 10 bases lining up with TRBD2. The V and J ends lost 2 bases and 2 bases, in that order; junction bases with no gene match: 9. The CDR3 runs to 17 residues. Germline V gene data show CDR1 as SEHNR and CDR2 as FQNEAQ (reference sequence). The CDR3 spells CASSLRFSTSGTYEQYF. The CDR3 DNA sequence: TGTGCCAGCAGCTTAAGGTTTTCAACTAGCGGGACCTACGAGCAGTACTTC.

The chain couples TRBV21-1 to TRBJ2-1; TRBD2 is taken as the D call from the table, unchecked against the DNA. TRBV21-1 is an annotated pseudogene. The CDR3 has 17 residues. The CDR3 sequence is CASSTLGGGSSGGEQFF. CDR3 bases: TGTGCCAGCAGTACCTTGGGGGGCGGGAGTTCAGGCGGTGAGCAGTTCTTC.

V is TRBV9 and J is TRBJ2-5, with TRBD2 matching over 11 bases. Trimming cost V 0 bases and J 5 bases; bases outside gene matches: 6. This CDR3 comprises 16 residues. Germline CDR1 reads SGDLS; CDR2 reads YYNGEE. CDR3 DNA: TGTGCCAGCAGCGTAGCAGCACTAGCGGGGGAGGAGACCCAGTACTTC. This codes for CASSVAALAGEETQYF.

This clone appeared once. The CDR3, as DNA: TGTGCCAGCAGCCGGTGGACAGGGGGTCACAACGAGCAGTACTTC. Translated: CASSRWTGGHNEQYF. The chain couples TRBV14 to TRBJ2-7; TRBD1 matches at 10 bases. The CDR3 runs to 15 residues. The V gene's germline CDR1 is SGHDN and CDR2 FVKESK. V shed 4 bases, J shed 5 bases, and the junction held 8 bases outside the gene matches.

The J gene is TRBJ2-1, the V gene TRBV5-1; 8 nucleotides match TRBD2. The CDR3 is 14 residues long. V was pared by 4 bases and J by 7 bases, with 7 bases of the junction left unmatched. Per germline, CDR1 SGHRS and CDR2 YFSETQ. In DNA form, the CDR3 reads TGCGCCAGCAGCCCCGGGGGGGGTAAGAATGAGCAGTTCTTC. Its protein product is CASSPGGGKNEQFF.

The chain combines TRBV5-1 with TRBJ1-1; D not certain. V lost 4 bases to trimming and J lost 2 bases, with 15 bases between them. Germline CDR1 SGHRS, CDR2 YFSETQ. CDR3 length: 15 amino acids. The CDR3 coding sequence is TGCGCCAGCAGCCCCGGCGGGGTAGGAAACACTGAAGCTTTCTTT. Protein: CASSPGGVGNTEAFF.

This chain uses TRBV19 with TRBJ1-1; no reliable D call. Per the germline V gene, CDR1 is LNHDA and CDR2 is SQIVND (reference sequence). This CDR3 spans 15 amino acids. V dropped 2 bases and J dropped 2 bases, with 12 bases sitting between them. The CDR3 here is CASSINGRGNTEAFF. Written as DNA, the CDR3 is TGTGCCAGTAGTATAAACGGACGGGGAAACACTGAAGCTTTCTTT.

The rearrangement joins TRBV30 to TRBJ2-7, with TRBD1 matching over 8 bases. With 3 bases clipped from V and 3 bases from J, the junction kept 13 bases outside the gene matches. There are 16 residues in the CDR3. Germline CDR1 reads GTSNPN; CDR2 reads SVGIG (reference sequence). CDR3 DNA sequence: TGTGCCTGGAGCGACCCGGACAGGGTGATTCTCTACGAGCAGTACTTC. This encodes CAWSDPDRVILYEQYF.

This clone was seen once. This rearrangement joins TRBV4-1 to TRBJ2-5; 9 positions match TRBD2. The junction had 7 bases not matched to a gene; V was cut back by 0 bases and J by 5 bases. The CDR3 length is 16 residues. In germline, CDR1 is MGHRA, CDR2 YSYEKL. This CDR3 is CASSQDRPSGAETQYF. The CDR3 nucleotides are TGCGCCAGCAGCCAAGATAGGCCTAGCGGGGCGGAGACCCAGTACTTC.

The rearrangement uses TRBV28 and TRBJ1-2; TRBD1 matches at 8 bases. The germline V gene encodes CDR1 MDHEN and CDR2 SYDVKM. V shed 7 bases and J 8 bases; nucleotides not matched to a gene: 12. The CDR3 is 14 amino acids. The chain's CDR3 is CASNGGQGPVGYTF. The CDR3 DNA is TGTGCCAGCAATGGCGGACAGGGCCCTGTGGGCTACACCTTC.

This sequence joins TRBV5-1 and TRBJ2-2, with D perhaps TRBD2 (5 bases). In germline, CDR1 is SGHRS, CDR2 YFSETQ. CDR3 length equals 13 residues. V shed 6 bases and J shed 5 bases, with 11 bases lying between them. CDR3 region: CASTWGDTGELFF. DNA of the CDR3: TGCGCCAGCACCTGGGGAGATACCGGGGAGCTGTTTTTT.

The rearrangement joins TRBV7-9 to TRBJ1-3, with D unclear. Germline CDR1 reads SEHNR; CDR2 reads FQNEAQ (reference sequence). V lost 1 base and J 1 base, leaving 5 bases between the germline ends. This CDR3 spans 14 amino acids. DNA for the CDR3: TGTGCCAGCAGCTTAGGTATATCTGGAAACACCATATATTTT. Encoded protein: CASSLGISGNTIYF.

This chain uses TRBV5-6 with TRBJ1-3, with TRBD1 matching over 7 bases. The CDR3 contains 15 residues. Trimming removed 4 bases from V and 2 bases from J; junction bases left unmatched: 6. Germline V gives CDR1 SGHDT, CDR2 YYEEEE. This CDR3 is CASSPDRRAGNTIYF. The CDR3 nucleotides are TGTGCCAGCAGCCCGGACAGGCGGGCTGGAAACACCATATATTTT.

The chain links TRBV5-1 to TRBJ2-5; 9 nucleotides agree with TRBD1. The V and J ends lost 0 bases and 7 bases, in that order; junction bases with no gene match: 13. The CDR3 spans 17 residues. CDR1 SGHRS and CDR2 YFSETQ come from the germline V gene. CDR3 loop: CASSLVPTGGPQGTQYF. In DNA, the CDR3 is TGCGCCAGCAGCTTGGTCCCAACAGGGGGCCCGCAGGGGACCCAGTACTTC.

The count of this clone is one. Other DNA sequences of this sample code for an identical CDR3. This chain uses TRBV10-3 with TRBJ1-1; TRBD1 matches at 8 bases. Germline V gives CDR1 ENHRY, CDR2 SYGVKD. V shed 10 bases, J shed 8 bases, and the junction held 9 bases outside the gene matches. The CDR3 loop spans 12 amino acids. The CDR3 is CATITGGTEAFF. The DNA for the CDR3 is TGTGCCACCATTACAGGGGGAACGGAAGCTTTCTTT.

The CDR3 DNA follows: TGTGCCAGCAGTTCTCCGGACAGGGCCTTTTCCTACGAGCAGTACTTC. As protein: CASSSPDRAFSYEQYF. The V and J genes are TRBV6-5 and TRBJ2-7; 8 bases line up with TRBD1. Germline V lookup: CDR1 MNHEY, CDR2 SVGAGI. V shed 4 bases and J 1 base; nucleotides not matched to a gene: 9. The CDR3 is 16 amino acids.

The chain combines TRBV29-1 with TRBJ1-2; 8 bases match TRBD1. The CDR3 loop spans 19 amino acids. CDR1 and CDR2 (germline): SQVTM, ANQGSEA. The J segment lost 0 bases and the V segment lost 2 bases, leaving 17 bases of the junction unmatched. CDR3 sequence (DNA): TGCAGCGTTGAATCCCAAGGACAGGGTGGGACCTTAGCTAACTATGGCTACACCTTC. Amino acids: CSVESQGQGGTLANYGYTF. The whole variable domain, filled in from reference TRBV29-1 and TRBJ1-2, reads SAVISQKPSRDICQRGTSLTIQCQVDSQVTMMFWYRQQPGQSLTLIATANQGSEATYESGFVIDKFPISRPNLTFSTLTVSNMSPEDSSIYLCSVESQGQGGTLANYGYTFGSGTRLTVV.